This T cell receptor beta chain came from a study of radiotherapy plus CTLA-4 blockade in lung cancer. Across the study: Objective responses were observed in 18% of patients, and disease control was achieved by about 30%.

The protocol was immunoSEQ multiplex PCR, while the TCRdb copy is restricted to in-frame clones and leaves out a portion. The sample yields around 78,000 clones, around 78% seen once. Comment on this clone: No antigen is known for it.

This CDR3 has 15 amino acids. Germline CDR1 reads SGHTA; CDR2 reads FQGNSA. J gave up 4 bases and V 3 bases, and 8 bases lay outside the gene matches. General study points: Early blood T cell clone dynamics reportedly forecast response best, with interferon-beta. Subsequent to radiotherapy plus ipilimumab, tumor-derived TCR clones underwent expansion in blood.

Focal radiation plus CTLA-4 blockade with ipilimumab was administered to patients who had chemo-refractory metastatic non-small-cell lung cancer. The chain couples TRBV7-2 to TRBJ1-2; the match to TRBD1 covers 7 bases. The sample consisted of peripheral blood, taken from a patient treated with radiotherapy plus ipilimumab. This receptor was taken from a human donor with non-small cell lung cancer who had a partial response to radiotherapy plus ipilimumab. Some clones in this sample may be carry-over from other donors' samples. The DNA for the CDR3 is TGTGCCAGCAGCTTCGACAGGGTCAGGGGCTATGGCTACACCTTC. Translation gives CASSFDRVRGYGYTF. Complete variable domain (other parts from reference TRBV7-2 and TRBJ1-2): GAGVSQSPSNKVTEKGKDVELRCDPISGHTALYWYRQSLGQGLEFLIYFQGNSAPDKSGLPSDRFSAERTGGSVSTLTIQRTQQEDSAVYLCASSFDRVRGYGYTFGSGTRLTVV.